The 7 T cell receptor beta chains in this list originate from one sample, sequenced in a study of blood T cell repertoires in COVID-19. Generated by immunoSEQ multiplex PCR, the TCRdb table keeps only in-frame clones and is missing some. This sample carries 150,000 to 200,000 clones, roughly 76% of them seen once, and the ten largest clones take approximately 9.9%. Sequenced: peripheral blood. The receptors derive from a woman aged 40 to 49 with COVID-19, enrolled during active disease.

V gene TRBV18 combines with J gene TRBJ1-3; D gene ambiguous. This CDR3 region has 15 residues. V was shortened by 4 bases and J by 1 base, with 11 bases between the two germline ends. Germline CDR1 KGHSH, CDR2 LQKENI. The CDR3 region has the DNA TGTGCCAGCTCACACCGGGTAGAGTCTGGAAACACCATATATTTT. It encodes CASSHRVESGNTIYF.

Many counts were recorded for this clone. This CDR3 reads CASSVEGEQYF. The CDR3 DNA sequence: TGTGCCAGCAGTGTGGAGGGGGAGCAGTACTTC. The chain combines TRBV2 with TRBJ2-7; weak D call: TRBD2 (6 bases). Trimming removed 4 bases at V and 7 bases at J, with 8 bases between. The CDR3 consists of 11 residues. CDR1 is SNHLY and CDR2 is FYNNEI in the germline V gene.

The CDR3 sequence: CASSTGTGGFRDTQYF. CDR3 DNA sequence: TGTGCCAGCAGTACCGGGACAGGGGGCTTTAGAGATACGCAGTATTTT. The chain is built from TRBV7-9 and TRBJ2-3, with 12 bases aligning to TRBD1. V was pared by 6 bases and J by 5 bases, with 9 bases of the junction left unmatched. The germline gives CDR1 SEHNR, CDR2 FQNEAQ (reference sequence). The CDR3 runs to 16 residues.

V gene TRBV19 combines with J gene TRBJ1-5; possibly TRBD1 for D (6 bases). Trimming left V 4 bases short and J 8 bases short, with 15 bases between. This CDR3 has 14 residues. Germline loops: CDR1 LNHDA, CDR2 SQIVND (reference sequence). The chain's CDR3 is CASSNNRVYEPQHF. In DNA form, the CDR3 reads TGTGCCAGTAGTAATAACAGGGTGTACGAGCCCCAGCATTTT.

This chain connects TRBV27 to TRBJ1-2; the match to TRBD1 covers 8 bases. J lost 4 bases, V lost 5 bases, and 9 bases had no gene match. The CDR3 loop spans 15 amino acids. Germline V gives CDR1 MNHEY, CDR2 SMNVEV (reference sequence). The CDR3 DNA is TGTGCCAGCAGTAGGGGGACAGGCGGGATCTATGGCTACACCTTC. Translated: CASSRGTGGIYGYTF.

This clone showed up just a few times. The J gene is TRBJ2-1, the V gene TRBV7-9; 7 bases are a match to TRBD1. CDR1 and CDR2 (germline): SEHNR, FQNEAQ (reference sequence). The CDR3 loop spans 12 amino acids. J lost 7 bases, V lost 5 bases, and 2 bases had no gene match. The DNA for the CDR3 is TGTGCCAGCAGCCTGACAGGGAATGAGCAGTTCTTC. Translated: CASSLTGNEQFF.

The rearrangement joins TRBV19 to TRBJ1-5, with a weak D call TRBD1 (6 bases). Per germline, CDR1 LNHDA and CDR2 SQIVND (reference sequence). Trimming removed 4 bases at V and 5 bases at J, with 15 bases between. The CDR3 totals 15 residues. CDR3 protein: CASSSPPGVDQPQHF. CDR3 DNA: TGTGCCAGTAGTAGCCCCCCAGGGGTCGATCAGCCCCAGCATTTT. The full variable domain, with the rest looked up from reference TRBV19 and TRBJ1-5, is DGGITQSPKYLFRKEGQNVTLSCEQNLNHDAMYWYRQDPGQGLRLIYYSQIVNDFQKGDIAEGYSVSREKKESFPLTVTSAQKNPTAFYLCASSSPPGVDQPQHFGDGTRLSIL.